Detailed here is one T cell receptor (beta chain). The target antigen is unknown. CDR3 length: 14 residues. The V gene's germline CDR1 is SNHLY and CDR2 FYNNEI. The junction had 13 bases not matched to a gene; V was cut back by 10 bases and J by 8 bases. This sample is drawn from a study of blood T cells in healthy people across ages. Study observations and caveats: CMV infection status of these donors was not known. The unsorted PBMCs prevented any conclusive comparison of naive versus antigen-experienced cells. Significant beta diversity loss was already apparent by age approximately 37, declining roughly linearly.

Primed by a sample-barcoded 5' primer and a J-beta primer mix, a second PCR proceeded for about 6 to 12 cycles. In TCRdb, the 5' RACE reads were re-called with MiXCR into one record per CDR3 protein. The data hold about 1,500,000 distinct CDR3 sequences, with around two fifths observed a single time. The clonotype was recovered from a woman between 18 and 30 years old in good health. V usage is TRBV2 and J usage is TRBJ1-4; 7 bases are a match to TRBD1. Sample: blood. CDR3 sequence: CATGVRQGGEKLFF. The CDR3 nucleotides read TGTGCCACCGGGGTTAGACAGGGTGGAGAAAAACTGTTTTTT.